The T cell receptor (beta chain) described here comes from a study of blood T cell repertoires in COVID-19. TCRdb's copy holds only in-frame clones and misses some; the assay was immunoSEQ multiplex PCR. The repertoire has some 40,000 clones, roughly 70% of them found once; the top ten carry 6.2%. Trimming took 2 bases from V and 5 from J, leaving 6 bases between them. This CDR3 has 12 residues. Germline V gene data show CDR1 as ENHRY and CDR2 as SYGVKD. In this sample, this clone turned up a few times. The chain carries TRBV10-3 and TRBJ1-2, with D perhaps TRBD1 (6 bases). This clonotype was obtained from a man aged 80 or over with acute or convalescent COVID-19. Specimen: peripheral blood. The CDR3 sequence: CAISEGQYGYTF. The CDR3 DNA sequence: TGTGCCATCAGTGAGGGACAGTATGGCTACACCTTC.